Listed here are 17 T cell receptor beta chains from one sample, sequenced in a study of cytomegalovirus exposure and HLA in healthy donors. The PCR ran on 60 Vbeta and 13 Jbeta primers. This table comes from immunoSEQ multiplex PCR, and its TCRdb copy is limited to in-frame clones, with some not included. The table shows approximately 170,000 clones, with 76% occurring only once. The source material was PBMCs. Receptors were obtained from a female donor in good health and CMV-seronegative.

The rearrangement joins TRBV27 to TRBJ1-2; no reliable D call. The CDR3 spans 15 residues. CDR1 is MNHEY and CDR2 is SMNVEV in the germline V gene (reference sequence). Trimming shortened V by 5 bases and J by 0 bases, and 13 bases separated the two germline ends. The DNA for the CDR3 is TGTGCCAGCAGTGCCGACACCCTCGCTAACTATGGCTACACCTTC. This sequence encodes CASSADTLANYGYTF.

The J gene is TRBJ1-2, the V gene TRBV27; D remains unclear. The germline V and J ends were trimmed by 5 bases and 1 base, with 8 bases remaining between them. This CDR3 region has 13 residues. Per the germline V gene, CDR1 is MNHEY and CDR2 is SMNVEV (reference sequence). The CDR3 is CASSNNINYGYTF. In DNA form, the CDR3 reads TGTGCCAGCAGTAACAATATTAACTATGGCTACACCTTC.

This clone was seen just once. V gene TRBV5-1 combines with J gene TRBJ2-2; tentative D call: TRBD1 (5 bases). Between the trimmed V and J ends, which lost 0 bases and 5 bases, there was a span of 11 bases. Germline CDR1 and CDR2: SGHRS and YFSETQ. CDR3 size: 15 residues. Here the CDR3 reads CASSLVTGSTGELFF. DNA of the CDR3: TGCGCCAGCAGCTTGGTTACAGGCTCAACCGGGGAGCTGTTTTTT.

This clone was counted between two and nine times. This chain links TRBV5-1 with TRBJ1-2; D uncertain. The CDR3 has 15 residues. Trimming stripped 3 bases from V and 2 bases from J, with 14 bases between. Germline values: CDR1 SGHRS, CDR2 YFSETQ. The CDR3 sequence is CASSSSSGGNYGYTF. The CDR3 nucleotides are TGCGCCAGCAGCTCCTCGTCCGGAGGGAACTATGGCTACACCTTC.

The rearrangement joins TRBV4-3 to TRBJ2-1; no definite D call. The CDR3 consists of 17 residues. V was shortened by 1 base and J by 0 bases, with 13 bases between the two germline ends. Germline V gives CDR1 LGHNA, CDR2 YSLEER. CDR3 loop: CASSQATEKSSYNEQFF. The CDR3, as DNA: TGCGCCAGCAGCCAAGCCACCGAGAAAAGCTCCTACAATGAGCAGTTCTTC.

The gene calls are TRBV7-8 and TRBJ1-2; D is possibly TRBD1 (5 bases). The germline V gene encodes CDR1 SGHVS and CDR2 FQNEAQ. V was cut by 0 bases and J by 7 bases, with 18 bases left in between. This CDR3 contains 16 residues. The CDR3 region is CASSLAGGIEFRGYTF. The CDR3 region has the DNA TGTGCCAGCAGCTTAGCTGGGGGGATTGAATTTCGTGGCTACACCTTC.

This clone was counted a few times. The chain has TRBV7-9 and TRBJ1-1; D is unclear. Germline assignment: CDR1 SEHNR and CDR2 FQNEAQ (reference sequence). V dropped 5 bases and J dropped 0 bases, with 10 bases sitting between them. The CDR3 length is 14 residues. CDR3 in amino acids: CASSPRGMNTEAFF. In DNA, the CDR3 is TGTGCCAGCAGCCCCAGAGGCATGAACACTGAAGCTTTCTTT. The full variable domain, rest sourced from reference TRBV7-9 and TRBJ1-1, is DTGVSQNPRHKITKRGQNVTFRCDPISEHNRLYWYRQTLGQGPEFLTYFQNEAQLEKSRLLSDRFSAERPKGSFSTLEIQRTEQGDSAMYLCASSPRGMNTEAFFGQGTRLTVV.

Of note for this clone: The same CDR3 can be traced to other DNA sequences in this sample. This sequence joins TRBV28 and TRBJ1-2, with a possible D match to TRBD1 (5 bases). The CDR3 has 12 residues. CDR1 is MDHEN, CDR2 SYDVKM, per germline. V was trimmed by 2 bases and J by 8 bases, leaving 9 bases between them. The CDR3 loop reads CASSLQGYGYTF. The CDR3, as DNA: TGTGCCAGCAGTTTACAGGGTTACGGCTACACCTTC.

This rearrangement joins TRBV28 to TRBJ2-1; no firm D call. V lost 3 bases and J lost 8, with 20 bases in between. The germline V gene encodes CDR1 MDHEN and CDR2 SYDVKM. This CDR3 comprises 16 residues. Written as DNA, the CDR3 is TGTGCCAGCAGTTTCCATCCAGCCAGGTCTGGTTATGAGCAGTTCTTC. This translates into CASSFHPARSGYEQFF. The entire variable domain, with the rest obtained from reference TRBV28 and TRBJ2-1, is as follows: DVKVTQSSRYLVKRTGEKVFLECVQDMDHENMFWYRQDPGLGLRLIYFSYDVKMKEKGDIPEGYSVSREKKERFSLILESASTNQTSMYLCASSFHPARSGYEQFFGPGTRLTVL.

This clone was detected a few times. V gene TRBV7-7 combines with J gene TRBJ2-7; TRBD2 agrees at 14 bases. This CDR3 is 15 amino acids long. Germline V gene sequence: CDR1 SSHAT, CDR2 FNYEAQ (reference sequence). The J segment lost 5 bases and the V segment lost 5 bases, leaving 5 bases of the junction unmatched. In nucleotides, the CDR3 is TGTGCCAGCAGCCCCGGGACTAGCGGGAGAAACGAGCAGTACTTC. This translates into CASSPGTSGRNEQYF.

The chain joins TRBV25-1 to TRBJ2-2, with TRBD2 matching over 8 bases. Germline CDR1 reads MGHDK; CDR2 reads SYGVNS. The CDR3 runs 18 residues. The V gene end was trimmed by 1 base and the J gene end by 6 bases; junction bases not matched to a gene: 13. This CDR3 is CASSEWIAGKFNAGELFF. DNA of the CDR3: TGTGCCAGCAGTGAATGGATAGCGGGAAAGTTCAACGCCGGGGAGCTGTTTTTT.

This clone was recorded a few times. The CDR3 is CSGLIALGTQYF. The CDR3 coding sequence is TGCAGCGGACTCATCGCGCTGGGGACCCAGTACTTC. V is TRBV29-1 and J is TRBJ2-5; no definite D call. CDR1 is SQVTM, CDR2 ANQGSEA, per germline. This CDR3 is built from 12 residues. Deletions cut 7 bases from V and 7 bases from J, with 16 bases between.

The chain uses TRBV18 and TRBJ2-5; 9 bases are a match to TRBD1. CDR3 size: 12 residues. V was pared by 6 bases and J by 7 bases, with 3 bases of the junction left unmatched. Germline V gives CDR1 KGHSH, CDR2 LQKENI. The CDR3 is CASSGQGLTQYF. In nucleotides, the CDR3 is TGTGCCAGCTCGGGACAGGGTTTGACCCAGTACTTC.

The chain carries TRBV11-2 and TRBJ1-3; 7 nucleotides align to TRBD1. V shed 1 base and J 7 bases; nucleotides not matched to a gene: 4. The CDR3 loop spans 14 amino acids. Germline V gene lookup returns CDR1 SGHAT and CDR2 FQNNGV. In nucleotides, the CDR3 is TGTGCCAGCAGCTTAGGACAGGGCTGGAACACCATATATTTT. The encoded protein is CASSLGQGWNTIYF.

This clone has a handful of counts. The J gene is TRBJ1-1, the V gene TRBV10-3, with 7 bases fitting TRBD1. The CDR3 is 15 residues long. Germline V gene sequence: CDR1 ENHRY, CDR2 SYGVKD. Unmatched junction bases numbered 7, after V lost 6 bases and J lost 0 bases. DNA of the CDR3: TGTGCCATCAGAGGACAGGAAGGATTGAACACTGAAGCTTTCTTT. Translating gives CAIRGQEGLNTEAFF.

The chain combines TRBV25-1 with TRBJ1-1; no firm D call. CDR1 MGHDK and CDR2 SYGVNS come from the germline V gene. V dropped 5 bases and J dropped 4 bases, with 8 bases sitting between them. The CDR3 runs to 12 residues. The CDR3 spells CASSTLSTEAFF. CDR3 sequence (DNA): TGTGCCAGCAGTACCCTGAGCACTGAAGCTTTCTTT.

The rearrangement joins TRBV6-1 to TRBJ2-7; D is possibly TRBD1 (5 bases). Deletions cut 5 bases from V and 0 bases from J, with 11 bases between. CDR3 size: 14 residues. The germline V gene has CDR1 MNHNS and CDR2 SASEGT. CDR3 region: CASSTADSSYEQYF. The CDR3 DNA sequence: TGTGCCAGCAGTACCGCTGACAGCTCCTACGAGCAGTACTTC.